This TCR beta chain was documented in a study of OX40 agonist ivuxolimab in advanced cancers. Context from the whole study: Ivuxolimab was a fully human IgG2 agonistic monoclonal antibody targeting the costimulatory receptor OX40 (CD134). Intravenous ivuxolimab was administered to patients every 2 weeks at six dose levels: 0.01, 0.1, 0.3, 1.5, 3 and 10 mg/kg. Among the roughly 50 dose-escalation patients, some 19 had hepatocellular carcinoma, approximately 15 melanoma, 9 renal cell carcinoma and 9 head and neck cancer. In the dose-escalation cohort, 65% to 90% of patients were male, and the mean age was approximately 60 years, with a range of roughly 23 to 85. Prior anti-PD-1, anti-PD-L1 or anti-CTLA-4 therapy was permitted, and approximately 40% of dose-escalation patients had received checkpoint inhibitors. Partial responses occurred in three dose-escalation patients, of whom one had hepatocellular carcinoma and two had cutaneous melanoma. Peripheral TCRbeta sequencing was intended to test whether TCR sequence diversity was altered and clonal T-cell expansion was caused by ivuxolimab. The paper describes the monotherapy dose-escalation part (N of about 50 patients) of the phase I trial of ivuxolimab. The full study reports these points: Partial responders in the 0.1-3.0 mg/kg groups had among the lowest normalized peripheral clonal expansion, especially among CD8+ T cells. Clonal expansion of both CD4+ and CD8+ blood T cells was observed from baseline to week 6 at doses 0.1 to 3.0 mg/kg. After ivuxolimab, expanded clones were on average more numerous among CD8+ T cells than among CD4+ T cells. Antigen specificity was not determined for the clonally expanded peripheral T cells. Low levels of normalized T-cell clonal expansion were also seen in some patients who did not respond.

Per the germline V gene (reference sequence), SGHNT is the CDR1 and YYREEE is the CDR2. The CDR3 numbers 12 residues from cysteine through phenylalanine. The read is trimmed to its CDR3 DNA, 36 bases read in frame from base 1. The germline ends are 8 bases apart after V is trimmed by 4 bases and J by 3 bases. To sequence the TCRbeta CDR3 region, genomic DNA was isolated from the sorted cells. The immunoSEQ Assay was used to sequence the TCRbeta CDR3 regions. TCRdb retrieved this table from immuneACCESS and kept in-frame rearrangements only. Not all clones are present; in checked studies, unresolved V genes account for under half, and no reason is known for the remainder. Present in this sample are approximately 20,000 clones, 65% to 80% of which were seen just once. The top ten clones comprise 16% of the sample. A word on this clone: The clone's antigen remains unknown. Per-nucleotide qualities are absent, and no much larger clonotype sits a single base away.

Patients with a history of autoimmune disease or receiving systemic immunosuppression were excluded from the trial. Peripheral blood for TCR sequencing was collected from all dose cohorts at baseline, on cycle 4 day 1, and on cycle 7 day 1. Samples were obtained from an open-label, multicenter, first-in-human phase I dose-escalation trial of ivuxolimab. Adults with locally advanced or metastatic melanoma, renal cell carcinoma, hepatocellular carcinoma or head and neck squamous cell carcinoma were enrolled in the trial. Before TCR sequencing, CD4+ T cells and CD8+ T cells were sorted from peripheral blood as separate populations.

This specimen was CD4+ or CD8+ T cells sorted from blood, taken in a trial of the OX40 agonist ivuxolimab. This receptor chain uses TRBV5-4 and TRBJ2-7, with the D gene not clear enough to name. The sequence came from an adult with an advanced solid tumor such as melanoma, head and neck, liver or kidney cancer. CDR3 protein: CASSPGGYEQYF. The sequence in DNA is TGTGCCAGCAGCCCCGGTGGCTACGAGCAGTACTTC.